This T cell receptor beta chain was captured by sequencing in a study of blood T cell repertoires in COVID-19. Looking at the study overall: Acute and convalescent COVID-19 specimens originated in the United States, Italy and Spain. PBMCs, B-cell-depleted T cells, or T cells were the source of the cDNA or gDNA that made up the material.

Per the original methods: The authors estimated nucleated cell counts from reference gene primer amplification. The table came from immunoSEQ multiplex PCR; TCRdb's copy has only in-frame clones and leaves some out. V, J and clone size are those of that table, while D and trimming were read from the DNA. The sample lists around 200,000 clones, 70% to 90% seen once, with roughly 3.5% in the top ten. V lost 6 bases and J lost 5, with 8 bases in between. In germline, CDR1 is MDHEN, CDR2 SYDVKM. This CDR3 is built from 12 residues. About this clone: This sample includes further DNA sequences coding for the same CDR3.

The TCR was taken from a man aged 55-75 years with acute or convalescent COVID-19. The specimen sequenced was peripheral blood. The chain has TRBV28 and TRBJ1-5; weak D call: TRBD1 (6 bases). CDR3 sequence (DNA): TGTGCCAGCAGACAGGGTGATCAGCCCCAGCATTTT. Translating it yields CASRQGDQPQHF.